The clone carrying this T cell receptor beta chain has at least ten counts. No antigen is known for it. The record originates from a study of neurological immune-mediated disorders. Overall study results and limits: Patients with HTLV-1-associated myelopathy showed the most TCR clonal expansion. Those with multiple sclerosis showed the least, falling below healthy controls.

Per germline, CDR1 SGHAT and CDR2 FQNNGV. The length of the CDR3 is 14 residues. Trimming removed 5 bases at V and 4 bases at J, with 13 bases between. TCRdb called the 5' RACE reads again in MiXCR, with one record for every CDR3 protein. The data contain about 59,000 distinct CDR3 sequences, about 13% of them singletons. The TCR sequence derives from a woman aged 60 to 75 with HTLV-1-associated myelopathy (HAM/TSP). This chain uses TRBV11-2 with TRBJ2-3; D is tentatively TRBD1 or TRBD2 (6 bases each). The specimen was PBMCs. This CDR3 is CASSTGGLSDTQYF. The CDR3, as DNA: TGTGCCAGCAGCACCGGGGGCCTTTCAGATACGCAGTATTTT.